Listed below are T cell receptor beta chains from one sample, sequenced in a study of blood T cell repertoires in COVID-19. Assay: immunoSEQ multiplex PCR; the TCRdb copy retains only in-frame clones and omits some. The sample comprises some 180,000 clones, 88% of which are singletons, and 5.5% to 7% rests with the top ten. The sample was peripheral blood. The receptor source for this set is a man aged 35 to 55 with active or convalescent COVID-19. CDR3s include the opening cysteine and the closing phenylalanine or tryptophan. Each record gives: J gene, clone size, D gene, V gene, CDR3 DNA, CDR3 protein. A D gene is named only where the DNA matches it firmly. Not every row has a clone size; where given, it reads once, few, many or a size class.

>TRBJ2-1|.|TRBD2|TRBV6-4
TGTGCCAGCGCCGAGGGGGGACTAGCGCAGAAGAAGCAGTTCTTC
CASAEGGLAQKKQFF
>TRBJ2-7|few|TRBD1|TRBV18
TGTGCCAGCTCACGAACGACCGGGACAGGCTACGAGCAGTACTTC
CASSRTTGTGYEQYF
>TRBJ1-2|few|TRBD1|TRBV10-2
TGCGCCAGCAGTGCACAGGGGGCATCTTCGTATTATGGCTACACCTTC
CASSAQGASSYYGYTF
>TRBJ2-7|once|TRBD1|TRBV5-4
TGTGCCAGCAGCTTTTTTGGGACAGGGTCCTACGAGCAGTACTTC
CASSFFGTGSYEQYF
>TRBJ2-5|once|.|TRBV7-2
TGTGCCAGCAGCTTCAAAGAGACCCAGTACTTC
CASSFKETQYF
>TRBJ1-3|.|TRBD1|TRBV12-3/TRBV12-4
TGTGCCAGCAGGTCTGCCGGGACAGCCCATTTT
CASRSAGTAHF
>TRBJ1-2|.|.|TRBV25-1
TGTGCCAGCAGCGTGGGGGGGTTCGGCTACACCTTC
CASSVGGFGYTF
>TRBJ1-3|.|.|TRBV18
TGTGCCAGCTCACCATCAGGGTCTGGAAACACCATATATTTT
CASSPSGSGNTIYF
>TRBJ2-3|.|TRBD2|TRBV19
TGTGCCAGTAGTGCGCGGACTAGCGGGAGGGGAGATACGCAGTATTTT
CASSARTSGRGDTQYF
>TRBJ1-1|.|TRBD1|TRBV6-2/TRBV6-3
TGTGCCAGCAGTTATGGAACAGGGGGGACTGAAGCTTTCTTT
CASSYGTGGTEAFF
>TRBJ1-2|.|.|TRBV10-3
TGTGCCATCAGTCGGGACACCGGCCCCTATGGCTACACCTTC
CAISRDTGPYGYTF
>TRBJ2-1|.|.|TRBV13
TGTGCCAGCAGGACCGCGGGGGCTTCCTACAATGAGCAGTTCTTC
CASRTAGASYNEQFF
>TRBJ2-7|once|TRBD2|TRBV5-6
TGTGCCAGCAGCACGGGACTAGCGGGCCTCGAGCAGTACTTC
CASSTGLAGLEQYF
>TRBJ1-1|.|TRBD1|TRBV7-2
TGTGCCAGCAGCCGCCCGGGACAGATCTACACTGAAGCTTTCTTT
CASSRPGQIYTEAFF
>TRBJ2-2|.|TRBD1|TRBV6-5
TGTGCCATCCATCAGACAGGGGGCACCGGGGAGCTGTTTTTT
CAIHQTGGTGELFF
>TRBJ2-6|.|TRBD1|TRBV3-1/TRBV3-2
TGTGCCAGCAGCCCTCAGACAGGGTTGACTGGGGCCAACGTCCTGACTTTC
CASSPQTGLTGANVLTF
>TRBJ1-1|.|TRBD1|TRBV5-1
TGCGCCAGCAGCCGGACCGGGACAGAGAACACTGAAGCTTTCTTT
CASSRTGTENTEAFF
>TRBJ1-1|.|TRBD1|TRBV7-2
TGTGCCAGCAGTAATTTCAGGGGGCAAGGCGCTGAAGCTTTCTTT
CASSNFRGQGAEAFF
>TRBJ2-2|.|.|TRBV3-1/TRBV3-2
TGTGCCAGCAGCCAAGGAGGAAAGAACACCGGGGAGCTGTTTTTT
CASSQGGKNTGELFF
>TRBJ1-5|.|TRBD1|TRBV19
TGTGCCAGTAGTGAAGGGACAGGGGGCGTTCAGCCCCAGCATTTT
CASSEGTGGVQPQHF
>TRBJ1-5|.|.|TRBV15
TGTGCCACCAGCAGAGATAGGCAGGGTGGAAGTCAGCCCCAGCATTTT
CATSRDRQGGSQPQHF
>TRBJ2-1|.|.|TRBV19
TGTGCCAGTACTCCATTTAGCTCCTACAATGAGCAGTTCTTC
CASTPFSSYNEQFF
>TRBJ2-1|.|TRBD2|TRBV19
TGTGCCAGTAGTATAGAGTGGACTAGGAGGAATGAGCAGTTCTTC
CASSIEWTRRNEQFF
>TRBJ1-2|.|.|TRBV27
TGTGCCAGCAGCCCTTTAGGACAGAGTATAAACTATGGCTACACCTTC
CASSPLGQSINYGYTF
>TRBJ1-2|.|TRBD1|TRBV6-5
TGTGCCAGCAGTCAGGACAGGGGGCTCGGAGGCTACACCTTC
CASSQDRGLGGYTF
>TRBJ2-4|.|.|TRBV7-2
TGTGCCAGCAGCATGACAGCTGGTTGGGCCAAAAACATTCAGTACTTC
CASSMTAGWAKNIQYF
>TRBJ2-3|.|TRBD1|TRBV5-1
TGCGCCAGCAGCTTGGGACAGGGGCCAGATACGCAGTATTTT
CASSLGQGPDTQYF
>TRBJ1-2|.|TRBD1|TRBV18
TGTGCCAGCTCACCAAGACAGGGGGGCATAGTGAATGGCTACACCTTC
CASSPRQGGIVNGYTF
>TRBJ1-1|.|TRBD1|TRBV19
TGTGCCAGTAGCATCGAACAGGGGACCAACACTGAAGCTTTCTTT
CASSIEQGTNTEAFF